The 25 T cell receptor beta chains presented below share a single source sample, sequenced in a study of shared clonotypes between healthy human individuals. Positively selected for CCR7, the CD45RO-negative cells used as naive CD8 cells excluded terminally differentiated effector memory CD45RA+ cells. Repertoires were generated with immunoSEQ multiplex PCR, while TCRdb's copy carries only in-frame clones and drops some. The table includes about 2,200,000 clones, 93% detected once. Specimen: naive CD8+ T cells from PBMCs. All receptors derive from a man younger than 30 in good health. Some clones in this sample may be carry-over from other donors' samples.

The J gene is TRBJ1-5, the V gene TRBV6-1, with 8 bases matching TRBD1. In germline, CDR1 is MNHNS, CDR2 SASEGT. The CDR3 has 17 amino acids. J was trimmed by 0 bases and V by 3 bases; bases with no gene match: 7. CDR3: CASSDRDRFYSNQPQHF. In DNA form, the CDR3 reads TGTGCCAGCAGTGATAGGGACAGGTTTTATAGCAATCAGCCCCAGCATTTT.

This chain uses TRBV28 with TRBJ2-7; TRBD1 is a possible D gene (5 bases). This CDR3 has 16 residues. Trimming cost V 3 bases and J 3 bases, with 18 bases left between them. Germline V gene data show CDR1 as MDHEN and CDR2 as SYDVKM. The DNA of the CDR3 is TGTGCCAGCAGTTTTGCTGGGGCAGTATTGCACTACGAGCAGTACTTC. Its translation is CASSFAGAVLHYEQYF.

The J gene is TRBJ1-2, the V gene TRBV4-1, with TRBD1 matching 8 bases. The CDR3 is 16 residues long. Trimming removed 0 bases from V and 7 bases from J; junction bases left unmatched: 10. Looked up from germline, CDR1 is MGHRA and CDR2 is YSYEKL. This chain's CDR3 is CASSQERARGQTGYTF. The CDR3 DNA reads as TGCGCCAGCAGCCAAGAGAGGGCCAGGGGGCAAACTGGCTACACCTTC.

The rearrangement uses TRBV5-1 and TRBJ2-4, with D possibly called TRBD1 or TRBD2 (5 bases each). Germline CDR1 and CDR2: SGHRS and YFSETQ. The CDR3 contains 14 residues. Deletions cut 1 base from V and 7 bases from J, with 12 bases between. The chain's CDR3 is CASSLLGTANIQYF. Written as DNA, the CDR3 is TGCGCCAGCAGCTTGCTTGGGACGGCGAACATTCAGTACTTC.

This clone was seen a single time. The chain is built from TRBV7-7 and TRBJ2-1; 7 nucleotides align to TRBD2. V lost 4 bases to trimming and J lost 5 bases; unmatched junction nucleotides: 11. The CDR3 runs 16 residues. CDR1 and CDR2 from the germline V gene are SSHAT and FNYEAQ (reference sequence). The CDR3 loop reads CASSYRIAGLDNEQFF. The CDR3 DNA reads TGTGCCAGCAGCTACCGGATAGCGGGCCTAGACAATGAGCAGTTCTTC.

The chain carries TRBV9 and TRBJ2-1, with D perhaps TRBD2 (6 bases). Germline V CDR1 and CDR2: SGDLS, YYNGEE. This CDR3 region has 13 residues. V dropped 10 bases and J dropped 2 bases, with 13 bases sitting between them. The CDR3 loop reads CAGSSGPYNEQFF. Written as DNA, the CDR3 is TGTGCCGGGAGTAGCGGACCCTACAATGAGCAGTTCTTC.

The chain recombines TRBV7-9 with TRBJ2-1; 12 bases fit TRBD1. Germline CDR1 SEHNR, CDR2 FQNEAQ (reference sequence). The CDR3 spans 16 residues. The V gene end was trimmed by 5 bases and the J gene end by 8 bases; junction bases not matched to a gene: 10. This CDR3 reads CASSPKPGQGAYEQFF. Here the CDR3 DNA reads TGTGCCAGCAGCCCGAAGCCGGGACAGGGGGCATATGAGCAGTTCTTC.

The chain has TRBV11-3 and TRBJ2-1, with D possibly being TRBD2 (6 bases). Per the germline V gene, CDR1 is SGHNT and CDR2 is YENEEA. The V end lost 8 bases, the J end lost 1 base, and 12 bases lay between the germline ends. This CDR3 region has 14 residues. CDR3 in DNA: TGTGCCAGCGACCGGGACTTATCCTACAATGAGCAGTTCTTC. Its protein is CASDRDLSYNEQFF.

The chain couples TRBV27 to TRBJ2-7; D perhaps matches TRBD1 (6 bases). Trimming shortened V by 5 bases and J by 2 bases, and 13 bases separated the two germline ends. The CDR3 has 14 residues. Germline CDR1 and CDR2: MNHEY and SMNVEV (reference sequence). CDR3 protein: CASSGQLSPYEQYF. CDR3 DNA sequence: TGTGCCAGCAGTGGACAGCTTTCTCCCTACGAGCAGTACTTC.

The gene calls are TRBV28 and TRBJ1-4, with TRBD1 as a possible D gene (5 bases). This CDR3 contains 13 residues. Germline V CDR1 and CDR2: MDHEN, SYDVKM. Trimming took 7 bases from V and 6 from J, leaving 12 bases between them. CDR3 protein: CASTQTVDEKLFF. As DNA, the CDR3 is TGTGCCAGCACGCAGACAGTAGATGAAAAACTGTTTTTT.

This clone was seen just once. This specimen includes other DNA sequences encoding the same CDR3. The chain employs TRBV9 and TRBJ2-2; D gene unclear. Trimming left V 2 bases short and J 1 base short, with 6 bases between. Per germline, CDR1 SGDLS and CDR2 YYNGEE. This CDR3 region has 14 residues. This chain's CDR3 is CASSVAGNTGELFF. The CDR3 DNA reads as TGTGCCAGCAGCGTGGCAGGGAACACCGGGGAGCTGTTTTTT.

The sample holds one count of this clone. The V and J genes are TRBV27 and TRBJ2-7, with D possibly called TRBD1 or TRBD2 (5 bases each). CDR1 is MNHEY, CDR2 SMNVEV, per germline (reference sequence). The CDR3 sequence is 15 residues long. The ends were cut back, 3 bases at V and 0 bases at J, with 12 bases in the middle. The CDR3: CASSFRDGSSYEQYF. The CDR3 DNA reads as TGTGCCAGCAGTTTTCGGGACGGAAGCTCCTACGAGCAGTACTTC.

As for this clone: The same CDR3 arises from other DNA sequences in this sample as well. The chain combines TRBV9 with TRBJ2-1; 7 nucleotides agree with TRBD2. Germline loops: CDR1 SGDLS, CDR2 YYNGEE. V shed 3 bases, J shed 2 bases, and the junction held 2 bases outside the gene matches. The CDR3 is made up of 14 amino acids. The CDR3 nucleotides read TGTGCCAGCAGCGCTAGCGGCGCCTACAATGAGCAGTTCTTC. It codes for CASSASGAYNEQFF. The full variable domain, its missing parts supplied by reference TRBV9 and TRBJ2-1, is DSGVTQTPKHLITATGQRVTLRCSPRSGDLSVYWYQQSLDQGLQFLIQYYNGEERAKGNILERFSAQQFPDLHSELNLSSLELGDSALYFCASSASGAYNEQFFGPGTRLTVL.

This rearrangement joins TRBV11-2 to TRBJ2-7, with D unresolved. The CDR3 is 13 residues long. Germline CDR1 is SGHAT and CDR2 is FQNNGV. V lost 6 bases to trimming and J lost 3 bases, with 12 bases between them. The DNA of the CDR3 is TGTGCCAGCAGGCCAGGAGAATACTACGAGCAGTACTTC. Translating it yields CASRPGEYYEQYF. Full variable domain (remainder filled in from reference TRBV11-2 and TRBJ2-7): EAGVAQSPRYKIIEKRQSVAFWCNPISGHATLYWYQQILGQGPKLLIQFQNNGVVDDSQLPKDRFSAERLKGVDSTLKIQPAKLEDSAVYLCASRPGEYYEQYFGPGTRLTVT.

The V and J genes are TRBV7-9 and TRBJ2-3, with 11 bases lining up with TRBD2. Looked up from germline, CDR1 is SEHNR and CDR2 is FQNEAQ (reference sequence). J lost 2 bases, V lost 1 base, and 2 bases had no gene match. The CDR3 sequence is 16 residues long. CDR3: CASSLGLAGPTDTQYF. Here the CDR3 DNA reads TGTGCCAGCAGCTTAGGACTAGCGGGGCCCACAGATACGCAGTATTTT.

The chain is built from TRBV7-8 and TRBJ1-4; the match to TRBD1 covers 7 bases. The CDR3 has 16 residues. The ends lost 2 bases at V and 0 bases at J; junction bases unmatched: 3. Germline V gene data show CDR1 as SGHVS and CDR2 as FQNEAQ. The CDR3 sequence: CASSLRTGPTNEKLFF. In nucleotides, the CDR3 is TGTGCCAGCAGCTTACGGACAGGACCAACTAATGAAAAACTGTTTTTT.

The V and J genes are TRBV4-1 and TRBJ2-3, with TRBD2 identical over 13 bases. The CDR3 extends over 18 amino acids. Trimming removed 3 bases from V and 0 bases from J; junction bases left unmatched: 6. Germline V gives CDR1 MGHRA, CDR2 YSYEKL. This CDR3 reads CASSQGLAGTSSTDTQYF. CDR3 coding DNA: TGCGCCAGCAGCCAGGGACTAGCGGGGACGTCTAGCACAGATACGCAGTATTTT.

The rearrangement links TRBV4-3 to TRBJ2-5; TRBD1 might be the D (5 bases). CDR1 and CDR2 (germline): LGHNA, YSLEER. The CDR3 extends over 15 amino acids. Trimming took off 0 bases at V and 6 bases at J, with 14 bases between the two ends. The CDR3, as DNA: TGCGCCAGCAGCCAAGATTGGGGCAGGGCCCAGACCCAGTACTTC. Its protein is CASSQDWGRAQTQYF.

This chain links TRBV7-9 with TRBJ2-1; 7 positions match TRBD2. J gave up 9 bases and V 3 bases, and 14 bases lay outside the gene matches. Germline loops: CDR1 SEHNR, CDR2 FQNEAQ (reference sequence). CDR3 size: 16 residues. CDR3 region: CASSFGVKLALGEQFF. CDR3 nucleotide sequence: TGTGCCAGCAGCTTTGGTGTGAAACTAGCGTTGGGTGAGCAGTTCTTC.

The V call is TRBV28, the J call TRBJ2-5; 9 bases match TRBD1. The J segment lost 12 bases and the V segment lost 1 base, leaving 3 bases of the junction unmatched. Germline V gene lookup returns CDR1 MDHEN and CDR2 SYDVKM. The CDR3 runs to 12 residues. The chain's CDR3 is CASSLFRTGEYF. In DNA, the CDR3 is TGTGCCAGCAGTTTATTCCGGACAGGGGAGTACTTC.

This clone was seen a single time. The chain combines TRBV5-8 with TRBJ1-2; 9 bases are shared with TRBD1. The trim removed 3 bases at V and 1 base at J, leaving 10 bases unmatched. Germline loops: CDR1 SGHTS, CDR2 YDEGEE. This CDR3 region has 17 residues. The CDR3 here is CASSWGQGWEHNYGYTF. As DNA, the CDR3 is TGTGCCAGCAGCTGGGGACAGGGATGGGAGCATAACTATGGCTACACCTTC.

This clone has a single count. The chain links TRBV27 to TRBJ2-7; D ambiguous. Germline V gene lookup returns CDR1 MNHEY and CDR2 SMNVEV (reference sequence). Trimming shortened V by 5 bases and J by 7 bases, and 15 bases separated the two germline ends. This CDR3 has 13 residues. The CDR3 loop reads CASSPAPHVEQYF. The CDR3 DNA reads TGTGCCAGCAGTCCCGCCCCCCACGTTGAGCAGTACTTC.

This clone is a singleton in its sample. The chain has TRBV4-1 and TRBJ1-2; TRBD1 matches 10 bases. This CDR3 has 16 amino acids. V shed 0 bases, J shed 8 bases, and the junction held 9 bases outside the gene matches. Germline lookup yields CDR1 MGHRA and CDR2 YSYEKL. For the CDR3, the DNA is TGCGCCAGCAGCCAAGATGTTGAGGACAGGGGGTTGGGCTACACCTTC. Its translation is CASSQDVEDRGLGYTF.

This clone was observed once. The genes are TRBV15 and TRBJ2-7, with D perhaps matching TRBD2 (5 bases). The CDR3 consists of 15 residues. V was clipped by 0 bases and J by 1 base, with 10 bases between them. Germline V gene lookup returns CDR1 LNHNV and CDR2 YYDKDF (reference sequence). The CDR3: CATSRDEEGSYEQYF. The CDR3 coding sequence is TGTGCCACCAGCAGAGATGAAGAGGGTTCCTACGAGCAGTACTTC.

This chain uses TRBV5-1 with TRBJ2-7; a possible D gene is TRBD2 (5 bases). The CDR3 runs 15 residues. Trimming took off 2 bases at V and 0 bases at J, with 12 bases between the two ends. CDR1 is SGHRS and CDR2 is YFSETQ in the germline V gene. The CDR3 bases are TGCGCCAGCAGCTTATGGCGGGTTAGCTCCTACGAGCAGTACTTC. Protein: CASSLWRVSSYEQYF. Full variable domain (rest looked up from reference TRBV5-1 and TRBJ2-7): KAGVTQTPRYLIKTRGQQVTLSCSPISGHRSVSWYQQTPGQGLQFLFEYFSETQRNKGNFPGRFSGRQFSNSRSEMNVSTLELGDSALYLCASSLWRVSSYEQYFGPGTRLTVT.